The sequence of this T cell receptor (beta chain) was determined in a study of Ad26.COV2.S vaccination and SARS-CoV-2 variants (dated by TCRdb to the early 2020s). Context from the whole study: Donors in the vaccine arm were drawn from COV1001, a multicentre, randomized, double-blind, placebo-controlled phase I-IIa trial testing Ad26.COV2.S in healthy adults. Ad26.COV2.S was given intramuscularly at 5x10^10 or 1x10^11 viral particles, as a single shot or as two shots 56 days apart. The specificity and breadth of SARS-CoV-2-reactive T cell receptors after Ad26.COV2.S vaccination were assessed by TCRbeta repertoire sequencing. A total of some 30 samples were included in the TCR-sequenced set, comprising roughly 19 Ad26.COV2.S vaccine recipients, 5 placebo recipients and 8 SARS-CoV-2 convalescent individuals. Trial participants were randomized into five groups of five, in which low-dose or high-dose Ad26.COV2.S was given once or twice, or placebo was given on both occasions. Throughout the experiments and outcome assessment, investigators stayed blinded to trial group allocation.

About this clone: There is no known antigen for this receptor. One base away there is no much larger clone; base qualities are not given.

The treatment or condition label for this specimen denotes: about 20 received Ad26.COV2.S at low or high dose, single or two shots; about 5 received placebo; per-sample allocation not given. For vaccine and placebo recipients, the sequenced repertoires came from samples collected on day 63 after the first injection. Cohort 1b enrolled 25 to 30 adults aged 18-55 years at a single site in Boston, USA, between 29 July and 7 August 2020. As a vaccine, Ad26.COV2.S was a replication-incompetent adenovirus type 26 vector that expressed a prefusion-stabilized SARS-CoV-2 spike protein derived from the original Wuhan strain. The immunoSEQ Assay was used to sequence TCRbeta CDR3 regions. After extraction, genomic DNA underwent amplification by bias-controlled multiplex PCR, followed by high-throughput sequencing. Concerning the study's data processing: To quantify the absolute abundance of each unique TCRbeta CDR3 region, sequences were collapsed and filtered. T cell fraction was estimated by normalization of TCRbeta template counts to usable DNA, with usable DNA being measured through amplification of reference genes present in all nucleated cells. Repertoire TCRs were annotated as SARS-CoV-2-specific by exact matching of V gene, CDR3 amino acid sequence and J gene to a known reactive TCR set. The reference SARS-CoV-2 TCR set was obtained from MIRA and was filtered for enrichment in COVID-19-positive ImmuneCODE repertoires, whereby public or cross-reactive TCRs were removed. Drawing on the MIRA antigens, annotated TCRs were analysed further at the level of specific ORF or position within ORF. Depth was the summed frequency of annotated unique rearrangements, while breadth was defined as annotated unique rearrangements over total unique productive rearrangements. Two-sided Wilcoxon rank-sum tests were applied when comparing TCR breadth between groups. TCRdb retrieved this table from immuneACCESS and kept in-frame rearrangements only. Not all clones are present; in checked studies, unresolved V genes account for under half, and no reason is known for the remainder. The V and J calls and clone size come from that table; D and trimming were worked out from the DNA. The sample profile shows fewer than 400,000 clones; approximately 89% of them were found once. The ten largest account for 1.5% to 2% of the sample.

What the research found in general, with its limitations: Higher spike-specific TCR breadth was observed in Ad26.COV2.S recipients than in placebo recipients (P = 0.0014). The study was not powered to compare responses between vaccine doses or regimens. According to the authors, total T cell responses may have been underestimated by the TCR breadth and depth analyses. After vaccination, spike-specific CD8+ and CD4+ T cell responses were reported to show substantial breadth. Vaccine and placebo recipients had similar non-spike TCR breadth, a finding consistent with the vaccine containing only spike.

V lost 4 bases and J lost 6 bases, and the count of bases not matched to a germline gene is 7. CDR1 and CDR2 are drawn from the germline V gene: KGHSH, LQKENI. Spanning cysteine to phenylalanine, the CDR3 consists of 15 amino acids. Only CDR3 DNA is held: 45 bases, read in frame from base 1. The sequence is built from TRBV18 and TRBJ2-1, with 9 bases matching TRBD1. Sequenced here: peripheral blood, sampled in a trial of Ad26.COV2.S vaccine versus placebo. The clonotype originates from a person between 18 and 60 years old who received the Ad26.COV2.S COVID-19 vaccine or a placebo. The CDR3 reads CASSLTGGNSNEQFF. The DNA sequence is as follows: TGTGCCAGCTCACTAACAGGGGGCAATAGCAATGAGCAGTTCTTC.